Only one count was recorded for the clone carrying this T cell receptor (beta chain). Assay: immunoSEQ multiplex PCR; the TCRdb copy retains only in-frame clones and omits some. The sample consists of roughly 330,000 clones, about nine tenths of them appearing once. Trimming cost V 3 bases and J 1 base, with 18 bases left between them. The CDR3 extends over 17 amino acids. Germline CDR1 and CDR2: MDHEN and SYDVKM. This sample was included in a study of cytomegalovirus exposure and HLA in healthy donors. Study information: It was reported in a later analysis that the approximately 110 validation repertoires used the same platform as the approximately 690 first-cohort repertoires.

This sequence originates from a woman in her thirties in good health and CMV-seropositive. This chain uses TRBV28 with TRBJ1-1, with D unclear. Sequences were obtained from PBMCs. The CDR3 loop reads CASSFVRGPPRNTEAFF. The DNA for the CDR3 is TGTGCCAGCAGTTTTGTTCGGGGTCCGCCCAGGAACACTGAAGCTTTCTTT.